The rows below give T cell receptor beta chains drawn from one sample of a study of human T cells and chemical hapten exposure. TCRdb itself ran the RACE reads through MiXCR, one entry per CDR3 protein. The sample shows about 71,000 distinct CDR3 sequences, about 9.1% of them seen only once. Sample: whole blood, taken in connection with sensitization to the hapten diphenylcyclopropenone (DPC). These receptors all come from a woman aged 40 to 50 with alopecia areata. Some clones in this sample may be carry-over from other donors' samples. Each CDR3 is given with its conserved first and last residue. The D gene is left open where the match is weak. A row's size may be missing; if present it is once, few, many or a size class.

v_gene	d_gene	abundance	j_gene	CDR3nt	CDR3aa
TRBV19	.	.	TRBJ2-6	TGTGCCAGTAAACGCTCTGGGGCCAACGTCCTGACTTTC	CASKRSGANVLTF
TRBV6-5	.	.	TRBJ2-3	TGTGCCAGCAGTTACTCGAGAAGCACAGATACGCAGTATTTT	CASSYSRSTDTQYF
TRBV15	.	many	TRBJ1-1	TGTGCCACCAGCAGAGATCTTTCCAGGGCCACTGAAGCTTTCTTT	CATSRDLSRATEAFF
TRBV29-1	TRBD1	medium-sized	TRBJ1-5	TGCAGCGTTGGGGGGACAGGGGATCGGGATCAGCCCCAGCATTTT	CSVGGTGDRDQPQHF
TRBV29-1	.	.	TRBJ2-5	TGCAGCGTCGGGCGGGGAGACGAGACCCAGTACTTC	CSVGRGDETQYF
TRBV5-6	TRBD2	.	TRBJ2-7	TGTGCCAGCAGGGTGCGGGGGGTTCCTCCCTACGAGCAGTACTTC	CASRVRGVPPYEQYF
TRBV6-2/TRBV6-3	.	many	TRBJ2-2	TGTGCCAGCAGCCACCCCCCCGGGGAGCTGTTTTTT	CASSHPPGELFF
TRBV5-4	.	.	TRBJ2-4	TGTGCCAGCAGCTGGACAGGGAGGGCCGAAAACATTCAGTACTTC	CASSWTGRAENIQYF
TRBV5-5	.	many	TRBJ2-2	.	CASSSLRQGPPGSCFF
TRBV7-2	.	many	TRBJ1-1	TGTGCCAGCAGCTTTTACGCTGAAGCTTTCTTT	CASSFYAEAFF
TRBV9	.	many	TRBJ2-7	TGTGCCAGCAGCCCCCGCCAGGGTCAGGGGTACGAGCAGTACTTC	CASSPRQGQGYEQYF
TRBV7-9	.	many	TRBJ2-4	TGTGCCAGCAGCCTACCGGGACACGGACTAAACATTCAGTACTTC	CASSLPGHGLNIQYF
TRBV24-1	.	many	TRBJ2-1	TGTGCCACCAGTGACAAGCGGGCCTCCTACAATGAGCAGTTCTTC	CATSDKRASYNEQFF
TRBV11-2	.	many	TRBJ1-1	TGTGCCAGCACCCAAACGGGAAACACTGAAGCTTTCTTT	CASTQTGNTEAFF
TRBV4-3	.	many	TRBJ1-3	TGCGCCAGCAGCCAAGGGGCGTCTGGAAACACCATATATTTT	CASSQGASGNTIYF
TRBV20-1	TRBD1	.	TRBJ2-5	TGCAGTGCTAGAAGACAGGGGCAGGTGGAGACCCAGTACTTC	CSARRQGQVETQYF
TRBV4-1	TRBD2	few	TRBJ2-1	TGCGCCAGCAGCCAAGAGGGACTAGTCTATGAGCAGTTCTTC	CASSQEGLVYEQFF
TRBV6-1	.	.	TRBJ2-1	TGTGCCAGCAGCCCACTCCTCGATCGGTTCTTC	CASSPLLDRFF
TRBV28	TRBD1	many	TRBJ2-7	TGTGCCAGCAGGGGGACAGGGGGAGTTTGGTACTTC	CASRGTGGVWYF
TRBV20-1	.	many	TRBJ1-6	TGCAGTGCGTTGACCCAGGGGAGATACAGCTCCTATAATTCACCCCTCCACTTT	CSALTQGRYSSYNSPLHF
TRBV6-5	.	many	TRBJ2-7	TGTGCCAGCAGTTTTGAAGGGGGAGCTGCCTACGAGCAGTACTTC	CASSFEGGAAYEQYF
TRBV20-1	TRBD1	.	TRBJ1-1	TGCAGTGCTAGTCAGGGGGCTGAAGCTTTCTTT	CSASQGAEAFF
TRBV29-1	.	few	TRBJ1-2	TGCAGCGTTGTGATAGGGCGGCAGGGCTACACCTTC	CSVVIGRQGYTF
TRBV6-2/TRBV6-3	.	few	TRBJ2-7	TGTGCCAGCAGTTACTTTGGGGTACGGGATAGGACGTACTTC	CASSYFGVRDRTYF
TRBV6-1	.	.	TRBJ2-3	TGTGCCAGCAGTGAATCAGGGTTAGCGGACCGCACAGATACGCAGTATTTT	CASSESGLADRTDTQYF
TRBV7-2	.	many	TRBJ1-2	TGTGCCAGCAGCACCGGACGAGATAACTATGGCTACACCTTC	CASSTGRDNYGYTF
TRBV7-9	TRBD1	many	TRBJ2-1	TGTGCCAGCAGCTTAGAGGGACAGGCGAACAATGAGCAGTTCTTC	CASSLEGQANNEQFF
TRBV7-2	.	many	TRBJ1-5	TGTGCCAGCAGCTTACTTGGGGGCGGCAATCAGCCCCAGCATTTT	CASSLLGGGNQPQHF
TRBV3-1	.	few	TRBJ2-3	TGTGCCAGCAGCCAAGGGGCAGGGCTACCGACGCAGTATTTT	CASSQGAGLPTQYF
TRBV7-2	TRBD2	few	TRBJ2-2	TGTGCCAGCAGCAGACGACTAGCGGGGATGACCGGGGAGCTGTTTTTT	CASSRRLAGMTGELFF